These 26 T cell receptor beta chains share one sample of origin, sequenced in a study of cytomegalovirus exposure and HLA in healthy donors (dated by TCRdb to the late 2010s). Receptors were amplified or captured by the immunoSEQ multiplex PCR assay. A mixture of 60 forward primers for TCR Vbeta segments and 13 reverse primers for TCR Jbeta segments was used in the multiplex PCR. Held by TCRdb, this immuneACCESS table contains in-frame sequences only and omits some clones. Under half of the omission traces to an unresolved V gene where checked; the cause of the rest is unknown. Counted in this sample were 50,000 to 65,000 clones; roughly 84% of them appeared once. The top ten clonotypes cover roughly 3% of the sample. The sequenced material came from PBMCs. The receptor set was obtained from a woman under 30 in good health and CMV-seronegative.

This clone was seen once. The CDR3 loop is CASSLVGTDTQYF. CDR3 bases: TGTGCCAGCAGTCTTGTTGGCACAGATACGCAGTATTTT. V is TRBV27 and J is TRBJ2-3; D ambiguous. Trimming removed 5 bases from V and 1 base from J, with 7 bases in between. The CDR3 runs to 13 residues. The germline CDR1 and CDR2 sequences are MNHEY and SMNVEV (reference sequence).

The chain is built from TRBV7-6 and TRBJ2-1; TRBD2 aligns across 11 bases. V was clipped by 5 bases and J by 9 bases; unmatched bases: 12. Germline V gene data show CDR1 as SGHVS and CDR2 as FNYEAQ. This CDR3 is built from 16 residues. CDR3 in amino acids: CASSPQTSGSLVEQFF. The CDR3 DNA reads TGTGCCAGCAGCCCGCAAACTAGCGGGAGTTTGGTTGAGCAGTTCTTC.

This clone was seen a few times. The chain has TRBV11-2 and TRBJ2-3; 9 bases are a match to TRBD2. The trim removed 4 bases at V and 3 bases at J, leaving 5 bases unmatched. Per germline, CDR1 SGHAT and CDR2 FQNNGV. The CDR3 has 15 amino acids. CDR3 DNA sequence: TGTGCCAGCAGCTATAGCGGGAGTACGACAGATACGCAGTATTTT. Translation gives CASSYSGSTTDTQYF.

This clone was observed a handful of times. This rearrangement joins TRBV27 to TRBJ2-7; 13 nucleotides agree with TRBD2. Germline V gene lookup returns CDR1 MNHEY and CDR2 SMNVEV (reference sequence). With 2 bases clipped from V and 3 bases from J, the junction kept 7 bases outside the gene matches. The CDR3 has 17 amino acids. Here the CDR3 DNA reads TGTGCCAGCAGTTTAGGGACTAGCGGGACGAAAGACTACGAGCAGTACTTC. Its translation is CASSLGTSGTKDYEQYF.

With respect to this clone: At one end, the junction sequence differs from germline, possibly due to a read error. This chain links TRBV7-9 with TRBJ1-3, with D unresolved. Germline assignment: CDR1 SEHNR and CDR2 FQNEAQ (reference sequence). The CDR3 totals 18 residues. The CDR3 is CSSSLVRDFISRGNTIYF. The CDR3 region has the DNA TGTTCCAGCAGCTTAGTCCGCGATTTCATTTCTCGGGGAAACACCATATATTTT. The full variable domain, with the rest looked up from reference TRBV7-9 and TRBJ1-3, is DTGVSQNPRHKITKRGQNVTFRCDPISEHNRLYWYRQTLGQGPEFLTYFQNEAQLEKSRLLSDRFSAERPKGSFSTLEIQRTEQGDSAMYLCSSSLVRDFISRGNTIYFGEGSWLTVV.

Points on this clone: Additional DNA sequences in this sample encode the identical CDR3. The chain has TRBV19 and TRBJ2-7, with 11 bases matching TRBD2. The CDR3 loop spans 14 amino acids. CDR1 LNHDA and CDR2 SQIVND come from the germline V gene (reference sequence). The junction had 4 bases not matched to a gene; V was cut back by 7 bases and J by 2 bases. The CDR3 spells CASTGTSGPYEQYF. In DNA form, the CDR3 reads TGTGCCAGTACGGGGACTAGCGGACCCTACGAGCAGTACTTC.

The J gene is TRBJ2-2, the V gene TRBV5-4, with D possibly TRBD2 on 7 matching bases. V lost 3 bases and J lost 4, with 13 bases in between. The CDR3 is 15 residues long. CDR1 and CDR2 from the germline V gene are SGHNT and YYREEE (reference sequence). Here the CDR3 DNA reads TGTGCCAGCAGCTCCAAGGGGGGGCCCACCGGGGAGCTGTTTTTT. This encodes CASSSKGGPTGELFF.

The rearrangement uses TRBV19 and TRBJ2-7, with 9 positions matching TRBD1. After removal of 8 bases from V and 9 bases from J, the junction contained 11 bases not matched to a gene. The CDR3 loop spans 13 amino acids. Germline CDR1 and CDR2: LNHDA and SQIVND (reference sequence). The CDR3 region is CASGPGQGVWQYF. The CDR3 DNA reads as TGTGCCAGTGGACCGGGACAGGGTGTTTGGCAGTACTTC.

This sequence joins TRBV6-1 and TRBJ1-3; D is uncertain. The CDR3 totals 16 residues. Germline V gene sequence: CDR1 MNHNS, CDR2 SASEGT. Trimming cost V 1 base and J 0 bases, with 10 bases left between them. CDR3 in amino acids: CASSEVLTSSGNTIYF. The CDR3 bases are TGTGCCAGCAGTGAAGTTCTAACTAGCTCTGGAAACACCATATATTTT.

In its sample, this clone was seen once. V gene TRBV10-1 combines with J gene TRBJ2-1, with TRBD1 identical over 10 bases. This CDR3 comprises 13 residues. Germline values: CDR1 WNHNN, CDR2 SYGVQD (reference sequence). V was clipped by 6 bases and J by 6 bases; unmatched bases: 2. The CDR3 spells CASSRDRGNEQFF. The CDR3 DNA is TGCGCCAGCAGCCGGGACAGGGGCAATGAGCAGTTCTTC.

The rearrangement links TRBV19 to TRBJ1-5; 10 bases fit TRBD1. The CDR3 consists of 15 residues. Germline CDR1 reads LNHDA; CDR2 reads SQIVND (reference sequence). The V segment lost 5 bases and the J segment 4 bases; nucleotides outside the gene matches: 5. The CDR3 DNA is TGTGCCAGTAGTTGGACAGGGGGAACGAATCAGCCCCAGCATTTT. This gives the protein CASSWTGGTNQPQHF.

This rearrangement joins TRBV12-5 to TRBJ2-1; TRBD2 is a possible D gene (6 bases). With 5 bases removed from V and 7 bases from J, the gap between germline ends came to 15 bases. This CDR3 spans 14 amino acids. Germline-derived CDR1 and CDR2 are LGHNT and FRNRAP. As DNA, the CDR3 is TGTGCTAGTGGTCCGGGGACTGGGTGGAATGAGCAGTTCTTC. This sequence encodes CASGPGTGWNEQFF.

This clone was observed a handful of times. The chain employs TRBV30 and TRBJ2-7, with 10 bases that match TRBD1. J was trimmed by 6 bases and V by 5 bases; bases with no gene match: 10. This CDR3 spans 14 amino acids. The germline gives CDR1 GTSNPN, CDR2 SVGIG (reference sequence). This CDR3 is CAWEGGQGIPEQYF. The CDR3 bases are TGTGCCTGGGAAGGGGGACAGGGGATTCCCGAGCAGTACTTC.

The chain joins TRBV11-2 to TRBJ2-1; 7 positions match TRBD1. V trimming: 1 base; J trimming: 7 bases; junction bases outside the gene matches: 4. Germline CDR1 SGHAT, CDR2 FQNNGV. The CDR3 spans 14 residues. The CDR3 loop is CASSLGQGWNEQFF. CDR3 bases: TGTGCCAGCAGCTTAGGACAGGGTTGGAATGAGCAGTTCTTC.

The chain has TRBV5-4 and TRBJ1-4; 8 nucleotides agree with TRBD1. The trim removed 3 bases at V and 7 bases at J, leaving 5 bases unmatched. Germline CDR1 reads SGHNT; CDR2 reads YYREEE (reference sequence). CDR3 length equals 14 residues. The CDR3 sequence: CASSSGQAFEKLFF. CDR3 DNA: TGTGCCAGCAGCTCGGGACAGGCCTTTGAAAAACTGTTTTTT. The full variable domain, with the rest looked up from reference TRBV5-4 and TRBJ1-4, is ETGVTQSPTHLIKTRGQQVTLRCSSQSGHNTVSWYQQALGQGPQFIFQYYREEENGRGNFPPRFSGLQFPNYSSELNVNALELDDSALYLCASSSGQAFEKLFFGSGTQLSVL.

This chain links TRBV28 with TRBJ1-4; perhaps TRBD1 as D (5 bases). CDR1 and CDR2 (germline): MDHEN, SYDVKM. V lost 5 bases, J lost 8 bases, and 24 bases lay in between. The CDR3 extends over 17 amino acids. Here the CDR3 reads CASSPIYAGPQPEKLFF. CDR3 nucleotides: TGTGCCAGCAGTCCTATTTATGCGGGGCCCCAACCCGAAAAACTGTTTTTT. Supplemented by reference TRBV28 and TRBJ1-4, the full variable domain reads DVKVTQSSRYLVKRTGEKVFLECVQDMDHENMFWYRQDPGLGLRLIYFSYDVKMKEKGDIPEGYSVSREKKERFSLILESASTNQTSMYLCASSPIYAGPQPEKLFFGSGTQLSVL.

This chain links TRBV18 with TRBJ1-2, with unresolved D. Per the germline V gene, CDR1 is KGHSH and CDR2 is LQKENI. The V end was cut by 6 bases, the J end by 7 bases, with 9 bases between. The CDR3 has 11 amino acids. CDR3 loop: CASSPGSGYTF. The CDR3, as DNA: TGTGCCAGCTCGCCCGGGAGTGGCTACACCTTC.

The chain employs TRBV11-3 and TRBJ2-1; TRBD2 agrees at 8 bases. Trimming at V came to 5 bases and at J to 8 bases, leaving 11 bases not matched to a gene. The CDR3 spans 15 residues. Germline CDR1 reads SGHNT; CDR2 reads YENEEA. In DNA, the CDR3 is TGTGCCAGCAGCGAAGGGACTAGACGTTTAGATGAGCAGTTCTTC. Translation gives CASSEGTRRLDEQFF.

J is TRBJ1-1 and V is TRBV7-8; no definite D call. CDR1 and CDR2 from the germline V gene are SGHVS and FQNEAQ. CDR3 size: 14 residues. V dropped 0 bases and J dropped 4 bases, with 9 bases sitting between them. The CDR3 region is CASSLARGGTEAFF. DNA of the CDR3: TGTGCCAGCAGCTTAGCGCGCGGCGGCACTGAAGCTTTCTTT.

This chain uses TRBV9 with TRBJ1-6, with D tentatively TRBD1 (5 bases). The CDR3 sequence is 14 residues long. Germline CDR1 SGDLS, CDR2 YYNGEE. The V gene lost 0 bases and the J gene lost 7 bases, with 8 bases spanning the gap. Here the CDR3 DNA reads TGTGCCAGCAGCGTAGGGGGCAAGAATTCACCCCTCCACTTT. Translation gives CASSVGGKNSPLHF.

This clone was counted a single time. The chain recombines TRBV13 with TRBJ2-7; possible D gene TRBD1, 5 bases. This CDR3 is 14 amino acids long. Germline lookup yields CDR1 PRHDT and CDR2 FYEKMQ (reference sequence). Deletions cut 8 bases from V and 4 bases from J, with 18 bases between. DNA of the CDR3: TGTGCCAGCCGCGATAGCAGGGCGGCGTACGAGCAGTACTTC. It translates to CASRDSRAAYEQYF.

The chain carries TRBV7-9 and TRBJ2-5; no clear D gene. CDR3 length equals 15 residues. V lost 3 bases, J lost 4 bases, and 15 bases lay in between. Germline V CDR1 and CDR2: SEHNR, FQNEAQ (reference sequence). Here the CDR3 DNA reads TGTGCCAGCAGCTTCTCAGCGACGACGGGAGAGACCCAGTACTTC. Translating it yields CASSFSATTGETQYF.

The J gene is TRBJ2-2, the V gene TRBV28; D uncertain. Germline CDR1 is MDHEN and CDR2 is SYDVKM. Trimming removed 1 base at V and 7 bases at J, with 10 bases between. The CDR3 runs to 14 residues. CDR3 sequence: CASSLSPTGGELFF. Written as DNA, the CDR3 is TGTGCCAGCAGTTTATCCCCCACCGGCGGGGAGCTGTTTTTT. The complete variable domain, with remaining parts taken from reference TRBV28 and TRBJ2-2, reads DVKVTQSSRYLVKRTGEKVFLECVQDMDHENMFWYRQDPGLGLRLIYFSYDVKMKEKGDIPEGYSVSREKKERFSLILESASTNQTSMYLCASSLSPTGGELFFGEGSRLTVL.

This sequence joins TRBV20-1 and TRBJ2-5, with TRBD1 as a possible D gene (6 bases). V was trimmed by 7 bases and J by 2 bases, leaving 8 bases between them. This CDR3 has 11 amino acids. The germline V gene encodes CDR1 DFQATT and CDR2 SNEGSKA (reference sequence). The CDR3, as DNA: TGCAGTGGGGGGCCGCAAGAGACCCAGTACTTC. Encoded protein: CSGGPQETQYF.

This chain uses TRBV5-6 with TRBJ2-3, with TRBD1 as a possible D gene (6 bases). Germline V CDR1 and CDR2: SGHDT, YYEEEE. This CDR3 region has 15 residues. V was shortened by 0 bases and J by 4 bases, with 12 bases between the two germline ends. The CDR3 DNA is TGTGCCAGCAGCTTGGGTCCACCAGGGGCAGATACGCAGTATTTT. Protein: CASSLGPPGADTQYF.

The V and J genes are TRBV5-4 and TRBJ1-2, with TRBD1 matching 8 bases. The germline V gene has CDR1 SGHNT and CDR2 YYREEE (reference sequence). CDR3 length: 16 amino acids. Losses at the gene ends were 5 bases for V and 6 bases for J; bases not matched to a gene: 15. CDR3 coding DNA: TGTGCCAGCAGAGCAAGGCAGGGGGCTGTAGTGGATGGCTACACCTTC. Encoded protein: CASRARQGAVVDGYTF.